A selection of T cell receptor beta chains follows, all from one sample in a study of blood T cell repertoires in COVID-19. Assay: immunoSEQ multiplex PCR; the TCRdb copy retains only in-frame clones and omits some. The table has approximately 250,000 clones, about 83% seen once. The sequenced sample consisted of peripheral blood. These receptors were obtained from a human donor in a cohort sampled during active COVID-19. Each CDR3 is given with its conserved first and last residue.

>12|TRBV7-2|TRBJ2-7
CASSPGQYEQYF
>16|TRBV21-1|TRBJ2-1
CASSKGTSGREDEQFF
>17|TRBV25-1|TRBJ1-6
CASSQSGVSSYNSPLHF
>15|TRBV2|TRBJ2-5
CASSDDGGARETQYF
>14|TRBV28|TRBJ2-7
CASSTTGGRNEQYF
>13|TRBV14|TRBJ2-6
CASSLSGANVLTF
>15|TRBV3-1/TRBV3-2|TRBJ2-3
CASSQVGLDTDTQYF
>15|TRBV5-8|TRBJ2-5
CASSPRLAREETQYF
>12|TRBV4-2|TRBJ2-7
CASSQERGKQYF
>15|TRBV25-1|TRBJ2-2
CASSAFGVNTGELFF
>19|TRBV7-2|TRBJ2-3
CASSPGTSGGTWGTDTQYF
>10|TRBV6-5|TRBJ2-7
CASRTHEQYF
>15|TRBV7-2|TRBJ2-7
CASSLASSSLYEQYF
>15|TRBV12-5|TRBJ2-3
CASGFGTGGTDTQYF
>20|TRBV13|TRBJ2-7
CASSSLVVLAERKSSYEQYF
>12|TRBV30|TRBJ2-7
CAWGRDSYEQYF
>13|TRBV5-8|TRBJ2-3
CASSFTGADTQYF
>18|TRBV10-2|TRBJ2-1
CASTPSRGGLAISAEQFF
>15|TRBV20-1|TRBJ1-3
CSASRSRISGNTIYF
>12|TRBV30|TRBJ1-2
CAWPKDSDGYTF
>14|TRBV15|TRBJ2-7
CATSRDRGSYEQYF
>15|TRBV18|TRBJ1-2
CASSPDRGNEDGYTF
>14|TRBV19|TRBJ1-2
CASSIQASQTGYTF
>14|TRBV5-1|TRBJ2-3
CASSQDRGTDTQYF
>16|TRBV28|TRBJ2-1
CASSFRRGRAINEQFF
>16|TRBV18|TRBJ1-6
CASSSNTGGAASPLHF
>15|TRBV5-1|TRBJ2-2
CASSLDRVYTGELFF
>14|TRBV12-5|TRBJ2-7
CASVHGDREHEQYF
>21|TRBV4-1|TRBJ1-6
CASSQVRTGVGSSSYNSPLHF
>15|TRBV7-2|TRBJ2-5
CASSFLGTVEETQYF